The text below deals with one T cell receptor (beta chain). This record belongs to a study of shared clonotypes between healthy human individuals. In the study overall: Each donor contributed plates that comprised three CD4 naive, three CD4 memory, two CD8 naive and one CD8 memory.

The V gene's germline CDR1 is SGHDT and CDR2 YYEEEE. The CDR3 sequence is 14 residues long. Between the trimmed V and J ends, which lost 2 bases and 1 base, there was a span of 10 bases. Clones were sequenced by immunoSEQ multiplex PCR, and TCRdb holds only the in-frame ones, with some missing. Of roughly 1,600,000 clones listed, 98% to 99% were seen once; the top ten hold 0.36%. The specimen sequenced was naive CD4+ T cells sorted from blood. Subset reported: CD45RA+ positively selected. The TCR originated in a man between 25 and 39 years old in good health. The chain employs TRBV5-6 and TRBJ2-7; D not certain. DNA for the CDR3: TGTGCCAGCAGCTTTCAGGTCCAGTCCTACGAGCAGTACTTC. Its protein product is CASSFQVQSYEQYF.